A selection of T cell receptor beta chains follows, all from one sample in a study of T cells in Graves' hyperthyroidism and ophthalmopathy. TCRdb itself ran the multiplex PCR reads through MiXCR, one entry per CDR3 protein. The profile shows some 740,000 distinct CDR3 sequences, around 15% of them singletons. Sequenced sample: blood. These receptors were obtained from a woman between 18 and 29 years old with Graves' hyperthyroidism. Both conserved end residues are part of each CDR3. A D gene is named only where the DNA matches it firmly. The listing skips clone size in some rows; elsewhere it reads once, few, many or a size class.

V gene: TRBV6-1; clone size: many; D gene: TRBD2; J gene: TRBJ2-3; CDR3 DNA: TGTGCCAGCAGCCCGCTGAGTCCGGGGGGGATGCCAGATACGCAGTATTTT; CDR3 protein: CASSPLSPGGMPDTQYF
V gene: TRBV28; clone size: many; D gene: -; J gene: TRBJ1-5; CDR3 DNA: TGTGCCAGCAGTTCATTATCCTCCCCTCAGCCCCAGCATTTT; CDR3 protein: CASSSLSSPQPQHF
V gene: TRBV20-1; clone size: few; D gene: -; J gene: TRBJ1-2; CDR3 DNA: TGCAGTGCTAGAGACAGGCCGGCAGACACCTTC; CDR3 protein: CSARDRPADTF
V gene: TRBV28; clone size: many; D gene: -; J gene: TRBJ1-5; CDR3 DNA: TGTGCCAGCAGCGACCCGGGTACCTTCAATCAGCCCCAGCATTTT; CDR3 protein: CASSDPGTFNQPQHF
V gene: TRBV4-1; clone size: few; D gene: -; J gene: TRBJ1-1; CDR3 DNA: TGCGCCAGCAGCCCGCACTCTATACCTGAAGCTTTCTTT; CDR3 protein: CASSPHSIPEAFF
V gene: TRBV20-1; clone size: few; D gene: TRBD2; J gene: TRBJ2-1; CDR3 DNA: TGCAGTGCTAGAGAGGGACGACTAGCGGGACGCAATGAGCAGTTCTTC; CDR3 protein: CSAREGRLAGRNEQFF
V gene: TRBV12-3/TRBV12-4; clone size: few; D gene: -; J gene: TRBJ1-2; CDR3 DNA: TGTGCCAGCACCTTCGGGATTAACTATGGCTACACCTTC; CDR3 protein: CASTFGINYGYTF
V gene: TRBV7-9; clone size: many; D gene: -; J gene: TRBJ2-1; CDR3 DNA: TGTGCCAGCAGCGGCGCCGGGACCCCGCACCATGAGCAGTTCTTC; CDR3 protein: CASSGAGTPHHEQFF
V gene: TRBV5-1; clone size: few; D gene: TRBD2; J gene: TRBJ2-3; CDR3 DNA: TGCGCCAGCGGAGCATCCGGGACTAGCGGTTTGGATACGCAGTATTTT; CDR3 protein: CASGASGTSGLDTQYF
V gene: TRBV6-6; clone size: few; D gene: TRBD2; J gene: TRBJ2-2; CDR3 DNA: TGTGCCAGCAGTTACTCGGTCCTAGCGGTGAACACCGGGGAGCTGTTTTTT; CDR3 protein: CASSYSVLAVNTGELFF
V gene: TRBV10-3; clone size: many; D gene: -; J gene: TRBJ2-7; CDR3 DNA: TGTGCCATCAGTGACCATCAGACCCCGGCCCACGAGCAGTACTTC; CDR3 protein: CAISDHQTPAHEQYF
V gene: TRBV7-3; clone size: few; D gene: -; J gene: TRBJ2-3; CDR3 DNA: TGTGCCAGCAGCTCCACCCCTGGCGGCGGGCCGAGCAGCACAGATACGCAGTATTTT; CDR3 protein: CASSSTPGGGPSSTDTQYF
V gene: TRBV24-1; clone size: many; D gene: -; J gene: TRBJ2-3; CDR3 DNA: TGTGCCACCTCGCGTACCAAGGGGGGGAACGCCTCAGATACGCAGTATTTT; CDR3 protein: CATSRTKGGNASDTQYF
V gene: TRBV28; clone size: few; D gene: -; J gene: TRBJ2-1; CDR3 DNA: TGTGCCAGCAGTGGACAGCGGAGGTACAATGAGCAGTTCTTC; CDR3 protein: CASSGQRRYNEQFF
V gene: TRBV29-1; clone size: -; D gene: TRBD1; J gene: TRBJ1-2; CDR3 DNA: TGCAGCGCCGAGACAGGGGGGGACTATGGCTACACCTTC; CDR3 protein: CSAETGGDYGYTF
V gene: TRBV6-1; clone size: many; D gene: -; J gene: TRBJ1-6; CDR3 DNA: TGTGCCAGCAGCCCAGGGAGGGTGAATTCACCCCTCCACTTT; CDR3 protein: CASSPGRVNSPLHF
V gene: TRBV5-1; clone size: few; D gene: -; J gene: TRBJ1-3; CDR3 DNA: TGCGCCAGCAGCTTGGGAGTACGGGCTGGAAACACCATATATTTT; CDR3 protein: CASSLGVRAGNTIYF
V gene: TRBV18; clone size: many; D gene: TRBD1; J gene: TRBJ1-5; CDR3 DNA: TGTGCCAGCTCACCTCGAGATTGGGACAGGGTCAATCAGCCCCAGCATTTT; CDR3 protein: CASSPRDWDRVNQPQHF
V gene: TRBV20-1; clone size: few; D gene: -; J gene: TRBJ2-1; CDR3 DNA: TGCAGTGCTAGAGATCTGACAGAAGCAAACTACAATGAGCAGTTCTTC; CDR3 protein: CSARDLTEANYNEQFF
V gene: TRBV15; clone size: many; D gene: -; J gene: TRBJ1-1; CDR3 DNA: TGTGCCACCAGCAGAGATATTGTGAACACTGAAGCTTTCTTT; CDR3 protein: CATSRDIVNTEAFF
V gene: TRBV18; clone size: -; D gene: TRBD1; J gene: TRBJ2-7; CDR3 DNA: TGTGCCAGCTCACCAGACGGACAGGGACCCTACGAGCAGTACTTC; CDR3 protein: CASSPDGQGPYEQYF
V gene: TRBV28; clone size: many; D gene: -; J gene: TRBJ1-5; CDR3 DNA: TGTGCCAGCAGTCGGTCCGGCATGCATCAGCCCCAGCATTTT; CDR3 protein: CASSRSGMHQPQHF
V gene: TRBV6-2/TRBV6-3; clone size: few; D gene: -; J gene: TRBJ2-2; CDR3 DNA: TGTGCCAGCAGTTACTCCCCGTTGGGGCTGGAGAACACCGGGGAGCTGTTTTTT; CDR3 protein: CASSYSPLGLENTGELFF
V gene: TRBV6-1; clone size: few; D gene: TRBD2; J gene: TRBJ2-1; CDR3 DNA: TGTGCCAGCAGAGCTACTAGCGTTCATGAGCAGTTCTTC; CDR3 protein: CASRATSVHEQFF
V gene: TRBV20-1; clone size: many; D gene: -; J gene: TRBJ2-7; CDR3 DNA: TGCAGTGCTAGAGACGGCGGGGAATATTACTCCTACGAGCAGTACTTC; CDR3 protein: CSARDGGEYYSYEQYF
V gene: TRBV20-1; clone size: many; D gene: -; J gene: TRBJ2-5; CDR3 DNA: TGCAGTGCTATTGCGGAGACCCAGTACTTC; CDR3 protein: CSAIAETQYF
V gene: TRBV15; clone size: -; D gene: TRBD1; J gene: TRBJ1-6; CDR3 DNA: TGTGCCACCAGCAGAGAGGGACAGGGGTATTCACCCCTCCACTTT; CDR3 protein: CATSREGQGYSPLHF
V gene: TRBV5-4; clone size: -; D gene: -; J gene: TRBJ2-5; CDR3 DNA: TGTGCCAGCAGCGCTCGGCGGCTAGAGAACGAGGAGGCCCAAGAGACCCAGTACTTC; CDR3 protein: CASSARRLENEEAQETQYF
V gene: TRBV29-1; clone size: few; D gene: -; J gene: TRBJ2-1; CDR3 DNA: TGCAGCGTTGCCAACTACAATGAGCAGTTCTTC; CDR3 protein: CSVANYNEQFF